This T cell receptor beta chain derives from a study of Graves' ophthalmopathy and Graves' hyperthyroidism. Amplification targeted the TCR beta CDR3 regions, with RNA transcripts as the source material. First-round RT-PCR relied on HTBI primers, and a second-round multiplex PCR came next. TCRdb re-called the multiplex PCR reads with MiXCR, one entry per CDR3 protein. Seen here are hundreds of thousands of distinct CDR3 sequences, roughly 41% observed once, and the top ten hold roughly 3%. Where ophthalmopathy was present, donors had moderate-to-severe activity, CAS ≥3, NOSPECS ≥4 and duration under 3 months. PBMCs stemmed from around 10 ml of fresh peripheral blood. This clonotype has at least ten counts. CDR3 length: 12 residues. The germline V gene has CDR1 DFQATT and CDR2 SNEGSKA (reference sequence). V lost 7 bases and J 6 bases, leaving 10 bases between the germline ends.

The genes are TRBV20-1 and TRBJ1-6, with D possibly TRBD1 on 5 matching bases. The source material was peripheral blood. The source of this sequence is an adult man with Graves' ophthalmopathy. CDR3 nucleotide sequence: TGCAGTGGAGGGGACGGTAATTCACCCCTCCACTTT. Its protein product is CSGGDGNSPLHF.